This T cell receptor (beta chain) was sequenced in a study of blood T cell repertoires in COVID-19. Turning to the study itself: The cDNA or gDNA used as material had been derived from T cells, B-cell-depleted T cells, or PBMCs.

Germline V gene data show CDR1 as WNHNN and CDR2 as SYGVQD (reference sequence). This CDR3 is built from 14 residues. The V and J ends lost 7 bases and 1 base respectively, with 13 bases between them. Everyone who took part was about 18 to 90 years old, and they came from fewer than 25 US areas. Data came from immunoSEQ multiplex PCR; TCRdb stores just in-frame clones and leaves some out. The table shows hundreds of thousands of clones, with roughly nine tenths occurring only once. The receptor comes from a woman aged 25 to 39 who had recovered from COVID-19. The source material was PBMCs or T cells enriched from blood (not recorded which). The V call is TRBV10-1, the J call TRBJ1-1, with D possibly being TRBD1 (5 bases). CDR3 sequence reads: CASTEGRENTEAFF. The CDR3 coding sequence is TGCGCCAGCACCGAGGGGCGGGAGAACACTGAAGCTTTCTTT.